This T cell receptor beta chain stems from a study of cytomegalovirus exposure and HLA in healthy donors. On the study more broadly: Some 85 million unique TCRs, all from HLA-typed donors, were included in an early release of the data. Study-wide results and limits: The study reported that TCR beta sequences accurately predicted HLA-A and HLA-B alleles in most subjects. DRB1 showed the most TCR associations and HLA-C the fewest in a later analysis, as rates varied by HLA locus. A further, later analysis showed that HLA-associated TCR beta chains (compared with equally common others) were more clonally expanded.

Both 60 Vbeta primers and 13 Jbeta primers went into the PCR. The table came from immunoSEQ multiplex PCR; TCRdb's copy has only in-frame clones and leaves some out. The profile shows 100,000 or so clones, about 77% of them singletons. This clone was counted once. Its matching antigen is unknown. Trimming at V came to 4 bases and at J to 3 bases, leaving 10 bases not matched to a gene. Germline loops: CDR1 SGDLS, CDR2 YYNGEE. There are 16 residues in the CDR3. The rearrangement links TRBV9 to TRBJ2-3; 8 nucleotides agree with TRBD1. Sequenced sample: PBMCs. The source of this sequence is a woman younger than 35 in good health and CMV-seropositive. The CDR3 loop is CASSPPGQGLTDTQYF. In DNA form, the CDR3 reads TGTGCCAGCAGCCCCCCCGGACAGGGATTGACAGATACGCAGTATTTT.